Shown below are 3 T cell receptor beta chains from a single sample sequenced in a study of T cells in Graves' hyperthyroidism and ophthalmopathy. TCR beta CDR3 regions were amplified from RNA transcripts. HTBI primers were employed in a first-round RT-PCR of the TCR CDR3. Each CDR3 protein is one row after TCRdb ran MiXCR on the multiplex PCR reads. The table has hundreds of thousands of distinct CDR3 sequences, around 16% seen once; the top ten hold approximately 3.8%. The sequencing sample was made of blood. These receptors came from a young woman with Graves' hyperthyroidism.

This clonotype has only a few counts. The rearrangement uses TRBV19 and TRBJ2-1, with TRBD2 identical over 10 bases. Germline assignment: CDR1 LNHDA and CDR2 SQIVND (reference sequence). The CDR3 has 15 amino acids. The V gene end was trimmed by 3 bases and the J gene end by 6 bases; junction bases not matched to a gene: 5. The CDR3 nucleotides read TGTGCCAGTAGTATCGGGACTAGCGAGTTCAATGAGCAGTTCTTC. It translates to CASSIGTSEFNEQFF.

The rearrangement links TRBV7-3 to TRBJ2-2, with D possibly TRBD2 on 7 matching bases. Germline V CDR1 and CDR2: SGHTA, FQGTGA. This CDR3 has 16 amino acids. Deletions cut 1 base from V and 0 bases from J, with 9 bases between. CDR3: CASSLSGGANTGELFF. The DNA of the CDR3 is TGTGCCAGCAGCTTAAGCGGGGGCGCGAACACCGGGGAGCTGTTTTTT.

This clonotype occurred many times. V usage is TRBV20-1 and J usage is TRBJ2-1; 10 nucleotides match TRBD2. The CDR3 is 16 residues long. Germline CDR1 is DFQATT and CDR2 is SNEGSKA (reference sequence). With V trimmed by 5 bases and J by 0 bases, 7 bases remained unmatched. As DNA, the CDR3 is TGCAGTGCTTCCTCCGCTAGCGGGGGCTCCTACAATGAGCAGTTCTTC. Residues: CSASSASGGSYNEQFF.